This T cell receptor beta chain originates from a study of T cells in Graves' hyperthyroidism and ophthalmopathy. Clinical symptoms, serum thyroxine, TRAb, thyroid ultrasound and orbital computed tomography informed diagnoses. This CDR3 comprises 13 residues. The germline gives CDR1 MNHNS, CDR2 SASEGT. The ends were cut back, 4 bases at V and 1 base at J, with 5 bases in the middle. Authors of the study amplified TCR beta CDR3 regions from RNA transcripts. Primed by the HTBI set, a first-round RT-PCR was run on the TCR CDR3. TCRdb re-derived calls from the multiplex PCR reads in MiXCR, one entry per CDR3 protein. The profile shows about 420,000 distinct CDR3 sequences, around a sixth of them singletons. Ten or more counts support this clonotype.

Material for sequencing was blood. V and J are TRBV6-1 and TRBJ1-3, with D tentatively TRBD1 (5 bases). The clonotype comes from a woman younger than 30 with Graves' hyperthyroidism. CDR3 DNA: TGTGCCAGCAGTGGGACATCTGGAAACACCATATATTTT. Translation gives CASSGTSGNTIYF.